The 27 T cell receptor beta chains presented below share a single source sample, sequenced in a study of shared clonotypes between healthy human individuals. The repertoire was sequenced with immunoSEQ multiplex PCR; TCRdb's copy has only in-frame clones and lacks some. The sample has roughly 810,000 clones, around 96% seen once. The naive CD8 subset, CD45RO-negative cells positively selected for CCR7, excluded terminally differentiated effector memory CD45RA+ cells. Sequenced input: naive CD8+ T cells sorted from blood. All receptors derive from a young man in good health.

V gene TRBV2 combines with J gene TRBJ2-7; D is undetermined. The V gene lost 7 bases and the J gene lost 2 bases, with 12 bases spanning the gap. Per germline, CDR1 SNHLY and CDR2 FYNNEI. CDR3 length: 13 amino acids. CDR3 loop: CASKDTEAYEQYF. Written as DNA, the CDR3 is TGTGCCAGCAAGGATACAGAAGCCTACGAGCAGTACTTC.

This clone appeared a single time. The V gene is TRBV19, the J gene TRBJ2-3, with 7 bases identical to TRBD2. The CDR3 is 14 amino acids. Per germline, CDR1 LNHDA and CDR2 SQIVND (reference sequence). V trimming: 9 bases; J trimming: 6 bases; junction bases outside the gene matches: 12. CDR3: CASTGGGASDTQYF. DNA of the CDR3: TGTGCCAGCACCGGCGGGGGAGCATCGGATACGCAGTATTTT. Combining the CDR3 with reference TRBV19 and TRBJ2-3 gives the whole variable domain DGGITQSPKYLFRKEGQNVTLSCEQNLNHDAMYWYRQDPGQGLRLIYYSQIVNDFQKGDIAEGYSVSREKKESFPLTVTSAQKNPTAFYLCASTGGGASDTQYFGPGTRLTVL.

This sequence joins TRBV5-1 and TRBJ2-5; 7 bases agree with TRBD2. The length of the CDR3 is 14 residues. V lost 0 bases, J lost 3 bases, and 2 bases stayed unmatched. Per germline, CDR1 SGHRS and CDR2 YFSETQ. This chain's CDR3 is CASSLGAGEETQYF. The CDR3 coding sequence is TGCGCCAGCAGCTTGGGCGCGGGAGAAGAGACCCAGTACTTC.

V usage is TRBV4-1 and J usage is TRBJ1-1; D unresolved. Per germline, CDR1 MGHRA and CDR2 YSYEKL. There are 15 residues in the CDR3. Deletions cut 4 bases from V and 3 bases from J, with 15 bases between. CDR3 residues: CASSPPGQTDTEAFF. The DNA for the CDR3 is TGCGCCAGCAGCCCCCCCGGGCAGACGGACACTGAAGCTTTCTTT.

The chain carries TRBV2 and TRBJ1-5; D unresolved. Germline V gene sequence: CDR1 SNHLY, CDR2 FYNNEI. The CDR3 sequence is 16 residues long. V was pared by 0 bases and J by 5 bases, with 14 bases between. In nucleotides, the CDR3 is TGTGCCAGCAGTGAAGCTCCGGCCGGGGAGTATCAGCCCCAGCATTTT. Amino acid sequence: CASSEAPAGEYQPQHF.

CDR3 DNA: TGTGCCAGCAGTCCGTCGGGCTTAAACGAAAAACTGTTTTTT. Translated: CASSPSGLNEKLFF. The rearrangement links TRBV9 to TRBJ1-4; D is uncertain. This CDR3 is 14 amino acids long. Germline V gene data show CDR1 as SGDLS and CDR2 as YYNGEE. V was shortened by 5 bases and J by 8 bases, with 16 bases between the two germline ends.

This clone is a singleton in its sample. DNA for the CDR3: TGTGCCAGCAGTTTAGTGGGACACCCCAACACTGAAGCTTTCTTT. This sequence encodes CASSLVGHPNTEAFF. The V call is TRBV28, the J call TRBJ1-1; TRBD1 might be the D (6 bases). Germline V gene sequence: CDR1 MDHEN, CDR2 SYDVKM. Trimming removed 2 bases from V and 2 bases from J, with 12 bases in between. This CDR3 spans 15 amino acids. Supplemented by reference TRBV28 and TRBJ1-1, the full variable domain reads DVKVTQSSRYLVKRTGEKVFLECVQDMDHENMFWYRQDPGLGLRLIYFSYDVKMKEKGDIPEGYSVSREKKERFSLILESASTNQTSMYLCASSLVGHPNTEAFFGQGTRLTVV.

As DNA, the CDR3 is TGTGCCAGCAGCTTTTTAAGCGCCGGGGAGCTGTTTTTT. Translation: CASSFLSAGELFF. The rearrangement uses TRBV7-8 and TRBJ2-2, with unresolved D. Germline CDR1 is SGHVS and CDR2 is FQNEAQ. The CDR3 is 13 amino acids. Trimming shortened V by 3 bases and J by 6 bases, and 8 bases separated the two germline ends.

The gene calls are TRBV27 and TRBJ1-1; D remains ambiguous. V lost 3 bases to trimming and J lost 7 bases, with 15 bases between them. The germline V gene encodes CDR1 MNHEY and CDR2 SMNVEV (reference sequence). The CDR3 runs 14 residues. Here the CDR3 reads CASSLTFPGLEAFF. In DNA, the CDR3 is TGTGCCAGCAGTTTGACATTCCCGGGCCTTGAAGCTTTCTTT.

Written as DNA, the CDR3 is TGCGCCAGCAGGCTAGCGGGAGGGTCCCGCAATGAGCAGTTCTTC. Amino acid sequence: CASRLAGGSRNEQFF. The chain couples TRBV5-1 to TRBJ2-1, with TRBD2 matching 12 bases. Germline V gene lookup returns CDR1 SGHRS and CDR2 YFSETQ. Trimming cost V 5 bases and J 6 bases; bases outside gene matches: 6. The CDR3 contains 15 residues.

CDR3 nucleotide sequence: TGTGCCACCAGCGGGAGGACCAGCGACAGGGGTACGCAGTATTTT. Its protein product is CATSGRTSDRGTQYF. The chain employs TRBV15 and TRBJ2-3; 8 nucleotides line up with TRBD1. Germline V gene data show CDR1 as LNHNV and CDR2 as YYDKDF (reference sequence). The trim removed 5 bases at V and 8 bases at J, leaving 12 bases unmatched. The CDR3 sequence is 15 residues long.

DNA of the CDR3: TGTGCCAGCAGTTACTATGCTCGGGGAAGGGGAGATACGCAGTATTTT. Protein sequence: CASSYYARGRGDTQYF. This chain uses TRBV6-6 with TRBJ2-3; perhaps D is TRBD1 or TRBD2 (5 bases each). This CDR3 is built from 16 residues. Germline loops: CDR1 MNHNY, CDR2 SVGAGI (reference sequence). V shed 1 base and J shed 5 bases, with 16 bases lying between them.

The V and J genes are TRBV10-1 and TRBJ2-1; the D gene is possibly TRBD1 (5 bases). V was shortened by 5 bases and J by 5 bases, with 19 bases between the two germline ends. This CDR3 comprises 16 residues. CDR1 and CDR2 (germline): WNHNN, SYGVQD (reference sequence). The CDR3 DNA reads TGCGCCAGCAGTTTTTCTCAGGACACCTTGGACAATGAGCAGTTCTTC. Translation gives CASSFSQDTLDNEQFF.

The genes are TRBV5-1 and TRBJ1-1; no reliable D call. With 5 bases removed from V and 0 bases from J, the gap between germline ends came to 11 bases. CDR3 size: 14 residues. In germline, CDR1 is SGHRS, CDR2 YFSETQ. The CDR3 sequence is CASSTWSMNTEAFF. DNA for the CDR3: TGCGCCAGCAGTACTTGGAGCATGAACACTGAAGCTTTCTTT. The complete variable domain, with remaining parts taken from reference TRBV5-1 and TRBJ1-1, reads KAGVTQTPRYLIKTRGQQVTLSCSPISGHRSVSWYQQTPGQGLQFLFEYFSETQRNKGNFPGRFSGRQFSNSRSEMNVSTLELGDSALYLCASSTWSMNTEAFFGQGTRLTVV.

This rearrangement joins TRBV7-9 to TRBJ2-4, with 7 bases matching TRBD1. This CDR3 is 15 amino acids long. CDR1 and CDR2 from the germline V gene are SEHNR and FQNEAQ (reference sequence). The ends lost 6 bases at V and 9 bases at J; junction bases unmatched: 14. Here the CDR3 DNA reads TGTGCCAGCAGTCTTAACAGGGGTTATGACGCCATTCAGTACTTC. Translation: CASSLNRGYDAIQYF.

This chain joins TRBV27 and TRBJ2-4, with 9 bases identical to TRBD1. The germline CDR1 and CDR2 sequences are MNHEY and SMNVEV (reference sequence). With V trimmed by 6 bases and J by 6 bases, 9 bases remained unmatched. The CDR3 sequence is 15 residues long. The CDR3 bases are TGTGCCAGCAGCCCTGGGACAGGGATTGGAAACATTCAGTACTTC. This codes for CASSPGTGIGNIQYF.

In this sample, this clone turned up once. In DNA, the CDR3 is TGTGCCAGCAGTCTGGGGGAGGAACTGTTTTTT. It specifies CASSLGEELFF. The chain links TRBV2 to TRBJ1-4; possibly TRBD1 for D (5 bases). This CDR3 has 11 residues. Germline V gives CDR1 SNHLY, CDR2 FYNNEI. The ends were cut back, 5 bases at V and 12 bases at J, with 10 bases in the middle.

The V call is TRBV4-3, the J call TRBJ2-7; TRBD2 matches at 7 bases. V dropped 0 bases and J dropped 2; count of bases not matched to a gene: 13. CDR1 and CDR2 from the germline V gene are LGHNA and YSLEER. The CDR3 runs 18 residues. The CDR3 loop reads CASSQDLTSLTPTYEQYF. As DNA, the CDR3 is TGCGCCAGCAGCCAAGATTTGACTAGCCTTACTCCTACCTACGAGCAGTACTTC.

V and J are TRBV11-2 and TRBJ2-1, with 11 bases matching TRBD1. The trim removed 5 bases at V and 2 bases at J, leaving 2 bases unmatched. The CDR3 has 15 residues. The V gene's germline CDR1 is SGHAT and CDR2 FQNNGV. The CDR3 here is CASSGQGATYNEQFF. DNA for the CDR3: TGTGCCAGCAGCGGACAGGGGGCGACCTACAATGAGCAGTTCTTC.

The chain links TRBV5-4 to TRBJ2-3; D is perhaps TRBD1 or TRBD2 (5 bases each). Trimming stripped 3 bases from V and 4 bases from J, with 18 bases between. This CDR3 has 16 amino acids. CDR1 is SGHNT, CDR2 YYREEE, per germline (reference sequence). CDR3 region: CASSSAGTDGSDTQYF. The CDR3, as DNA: TGTGCCAGCAGCTCCGCAGGGACCGACGGGTCAGATACGCAGTATTTT.

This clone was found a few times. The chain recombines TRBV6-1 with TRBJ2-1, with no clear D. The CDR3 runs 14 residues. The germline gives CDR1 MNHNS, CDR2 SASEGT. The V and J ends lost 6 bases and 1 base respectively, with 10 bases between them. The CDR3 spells CASRDTLSYNEQFF. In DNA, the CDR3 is TGTGCCAGCAGAGACACTCTTTCCTACAATGAGCAGTTCTTC.

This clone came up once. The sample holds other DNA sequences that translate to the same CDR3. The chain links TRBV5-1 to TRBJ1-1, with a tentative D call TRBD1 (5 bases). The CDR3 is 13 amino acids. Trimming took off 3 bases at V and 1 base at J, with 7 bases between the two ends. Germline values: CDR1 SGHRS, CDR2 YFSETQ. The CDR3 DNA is TGCGCCAGCAGCTCCACAGGGAACACTGAAGCTTTCTTT. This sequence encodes CASSSTGNTEAFF.

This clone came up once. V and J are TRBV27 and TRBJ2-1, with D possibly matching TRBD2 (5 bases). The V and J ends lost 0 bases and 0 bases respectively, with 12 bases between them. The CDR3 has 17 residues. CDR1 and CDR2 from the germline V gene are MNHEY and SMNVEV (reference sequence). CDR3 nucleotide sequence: TGTGCCAGCAGTTTATCTAGCGCGATAGCCTCCTACAATGAGCAGTTCTTC. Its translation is CASSLSSAIASYNEQFF.

CDR3 amino acids: CASRPLPQGFLMVETQYF. In DNA, the CDR3 is TGTGCCAGCAGGCCACTACCGCAGGGATTTTTGATGGTCGAGACCCAGTACTTC. The chain employs TRBV2 and TRBJ2-5, with D maybe TRBD1 (5 bases). This CDR3 spans 18 amino acids. The germline gives CDR1 SNHLY, CDR2 FYNNEI. V was clipped by 6 bases and J by 5 bases, with 28 bases between them.

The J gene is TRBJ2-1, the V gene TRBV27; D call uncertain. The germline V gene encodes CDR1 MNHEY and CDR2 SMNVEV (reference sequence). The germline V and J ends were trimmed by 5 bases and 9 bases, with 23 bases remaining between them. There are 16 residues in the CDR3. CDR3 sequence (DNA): TGTGCCAGCAGTCCATTGACCGGAGAGTTTGCCGCTGAGCAGTTCTTC. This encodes CASSPLTGEFAAEQFF.

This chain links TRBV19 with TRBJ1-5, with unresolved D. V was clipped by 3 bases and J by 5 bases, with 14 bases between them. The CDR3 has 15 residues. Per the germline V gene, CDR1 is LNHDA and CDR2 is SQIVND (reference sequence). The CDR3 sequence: CASSIGLFGDQPQHF. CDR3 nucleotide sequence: TGTGCCAGTAGTATTGGACTTTTTGGGGATCAGCCCCAGCATTTT.

The CDR3 region is CASQPRGRVSEQYF. Here the CDR3 DNA reads TGTGCCAGCCAACCTCGTGGGAGGGTTTCCGAGCAGTACTTC. This sequence joins TRBV27 and TRBJ2-7; 7 positions match TRBD2. The V segment lost 8 bases and the J segment 6 bases; nucleotides outside the gene matches: 13. This CDR3 comprises 14 residues. Germline V gives CDR1 MNHEY, CDR2 SMNVEV (reference sequence).